The following is a T cell receptor (beta chain) sequence with its context. The entry originates in a study of long-term antiretroviral therapy in people with HIV. Running of the v3.0 immunoSEQ assay took place at survey level. Sequenced by immunoSEQ multiplex PCR; TCRdb stores in-frame clones only, minus some. The top ten clones hold approximately 7.8% of a sample with around 20,000 clones, roughly 73% of them seen once. CDR3 length equals 13 residues. CDR1 LGHNA and CDR2 YSLEER come from the germline V gene. Trimming left V 6 bases short and J 0 bases short, with 8 bases between. The receptor was derived from a woman aged 40 to 50 with HIV. V is TRBV4-3 and J is TRBJ1-1; D may be TRBD1 (5 bases). The sequencing here drew on unsorted PBMCs, taken at the start of antiretroviral therapy, before treatment. Here the CDR3 DNA reads TGCGCCAGCAGAGGGGTCATGAACACTGAAGCTTTCTTT. Translation: CASRGVMNTEAFF.